In its sample, the clone carrying this TCR beta chain was seen many times. Its specificity is not known. The data belong to a study of T cell repertoires in cytomegalovirus infection. Overall study context: Public TCR beta signatures provided an indication of both CMV infection and a matching HLA type.

The germline V gene encodes CDR1 MGHRA and CDR2 YSYEKL. Trimming took 3 bases from V and 2 from J, leaving 14 bases between them. The CDR3 totals 17 residues. Findings and caveats of the study: Clonotype analysis showed dominance of the ex vivo response by HLA-C-restricted CMV-specific TCR beta clonotypes. Identification of carriers of CMV plus the relevant HLA was achieved through cumulative public TCR beta family frequency.

TCRdb called the reads again in MiXCR, with one record for every CDR3 protein. The sample lists 200,000 to 300,000 distinct CDR3 sequences; roughly 9.1% were seen once. This receptor was obtained from a human donor in good health (CMV status not recorded). Some clones in this sample may be carry-over from other donors' samples. The chain recombines TRBV4-1 with TRBJ1-6; D not resolved. The sequenced sample consisted of PBMCs. This chain's CDR3 is CASSHPAGRTYNSPLHF. The CDR3 region has the DNA TGCGCCAGCAGCCACCCAGCCGGTAGAACCTATAATTCACCCCTCCACTTT.